This TCR beta chain is drawn from a study of T cells in Graves' hyperthyroidism and ophthalmopathy. Study-level results: Expanded thyroid clonotypes (above 0.001) were mostly also found in blood.

RNA transcripts served as the template for amplifying TCR beta CDR3 regions. A first-round RT-PCR of the TCR CDR3 used the HTBI primer set. TCRdb processed the multiplex PCR reads anew with MiXCR; each CDR3 protein has one entry. The profile shows about 280,000 distinct CDR3 sequences, around a quarter of them singletons. Preceding any ophthalmopathy symptoms, the blood sample dates from first hyperthyroidism diagnosis. This clonotype was counted at least ten times. Its target is unknown. V was pared by 8 bases and J by 2 bases, with 3 bases of the junction left unmatched. The CDR3 contains 14 residues. Germline V gene sequence: CDR1 MDHEN, CDR2 SYDVKM.

The chain recombines TRBV28 with TRBJ2-5; TRBD2 agrees at 12 bases. Sequencing was done on a sample of blood. The TCR originated in a man between 40 and 49 years old with Graves' hyperthyroidism that later progressed to Graves' ophthalmopathy. The CDR3 region is CASLTSGGQETQYF. The CDR3 DNA is TGTGCCAGCTTGACTAGCGGGGGTCAAGAGACCCAGTACTTC.